This T cell receptor (beta chain) was documented in a study of blood T cell repertoires in COVID-19. Clones were read by immunoSEQ multiplex PCR, and TCRdb kept only the in-frame ones, dropping some. The sample records 100,000 or so clones, about four fifths being singletons. Germline CDR1 reads SNHLY; CDR2 reads FYNNEI. V lost 1 base to trimming and J lost 3 bases, with 10 bases between them. The CDR3 is 15 amino acids. Sequences were obtained from peripheral blood. The chain recombines TRBV2 with TRBJ1-5; unclear D gene. This clonotype originated in an elderly man with acute or convalescent COVID-19. The CDR3 reads CASSEERADNQPQHF. DNA of the CDR3: TGTGCCAGCAGTGAAGAGAGGGCGGACAATCAGCCCCAGCATTTT.